This entry lists 2 T cell receptor beta chains sequenced from one sample in a study of CD8+ T cells in alopecia areata. Extraction of RNA preceded its reverse transcription into cDNA, which served as the sequencing template. Repertoires were generated with immunoSEQ multiplex PCR, while TCRdb's copy carries only in-frame clones and drops some. The sample records roughly 100,000 clones, approximately 60% being singletons. Specimen: CD4+ T cells sorted from blood. The receptor source for this set is a human donor in good health.

In its sample, this clone was seen a few times. The rearrangement uses TRBV5-1 and TRBJ1-1, with a weak D call TRBD1 (5 bases). V was cut by 3 bases and J by 6 bases, with 21 bases left in between. Germline CDR1 and CDR2: SGHRS and YFSETQ. The CDR3 spans 16 residues. CDR3 in DNA: TGCGCCAGCAGCTCCGGGTTATTGGGGCGCGGGCCTGAAGCTTTCTTT. Translated, it gives CASSSGLLGRGPEAFF.

This rearrangement joins TRBV6-5 to TRBJ1-2, with D perhaps TRBD1 (6 bases). This CDR3 spans 15 amino acids. Germline V lookup: CDR1 MNHEY, CDR2 SVGAGI. V was pared by 6 bases and J by 0 bases, with 14 bases between. The CDR3 is CASSTLTGSNYGYTF. The CDR3 DNA reads TGTGCCAGCAGCACCCTCACAGGGTCTAACTATGGCTACACCTTC.